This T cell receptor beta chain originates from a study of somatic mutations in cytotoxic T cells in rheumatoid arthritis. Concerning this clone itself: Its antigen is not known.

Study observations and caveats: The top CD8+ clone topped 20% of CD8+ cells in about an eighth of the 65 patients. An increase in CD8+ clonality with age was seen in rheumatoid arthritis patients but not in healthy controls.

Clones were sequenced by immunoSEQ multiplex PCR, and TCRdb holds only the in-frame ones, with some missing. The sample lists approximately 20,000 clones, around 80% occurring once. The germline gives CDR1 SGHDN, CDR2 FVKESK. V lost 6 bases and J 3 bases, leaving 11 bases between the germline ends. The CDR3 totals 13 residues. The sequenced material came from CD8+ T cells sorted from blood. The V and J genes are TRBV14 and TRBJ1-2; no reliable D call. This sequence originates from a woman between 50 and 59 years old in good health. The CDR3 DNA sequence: TGTGCCAGCAGTCCGGCCGGCCACTATGGCTACACCTTC. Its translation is CASSPAGHYGYTF.